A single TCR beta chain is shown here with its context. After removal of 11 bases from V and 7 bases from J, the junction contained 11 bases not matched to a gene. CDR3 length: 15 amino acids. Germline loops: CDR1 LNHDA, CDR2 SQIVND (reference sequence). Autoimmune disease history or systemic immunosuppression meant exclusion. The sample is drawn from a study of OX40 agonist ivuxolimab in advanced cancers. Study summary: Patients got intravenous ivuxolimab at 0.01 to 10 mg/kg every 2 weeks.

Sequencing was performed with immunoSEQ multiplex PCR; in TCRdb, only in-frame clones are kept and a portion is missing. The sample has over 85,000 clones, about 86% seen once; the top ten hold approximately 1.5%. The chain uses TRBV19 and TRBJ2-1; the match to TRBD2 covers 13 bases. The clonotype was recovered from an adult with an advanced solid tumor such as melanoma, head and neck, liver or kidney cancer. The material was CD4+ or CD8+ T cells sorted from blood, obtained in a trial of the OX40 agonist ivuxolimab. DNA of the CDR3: TGTGCCGTAGCCGGGACTAGCGGGACCCTTAATGAGCAGTTCTTC. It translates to CAVAGTSGTLNEQFF.